This T cell receptor (beta chain) was identified during a study of OX40 agonist ivuxolimab in advanced cancers. Study-wide context: Ivuxolimab was a fully human IgG2 agonistic monoclonal antibody targeting the costimulatory receptor OX40 (CD134). Peripheral TCRbeta sequencing was intended to test whether TCR sequence diversity was altered and clonal T-cell expansion was caused by ivuxolimab. The dose-escalation cohort was over 70% male with a mean age of approximately 60 years, ranging from 23 to 79. Partial responses were achieved by three dose-escalation patients, of whom one had hepatocellular carcinoma and two had cutaneous melanoma. Patients were allowed to have had prior anti-PD-1, anti-PD-L1 or anti-CTLA-4 therapy, and less than 45% of the dose-escalation patients had previously received checkpoint inhibitors. The paper reports the monotherapy dose-escalation portion (N of about 47 patients) of the phase I ivuxolimab trial. Intravenous ivuxolimab was administered to patients every 2 weeks at six dose levels: 0.01, 0.1, 0.3, 1.5, 3 and 10 mg/kg. Of the approximately 54 patients in dose escalation, 19 had hepatocellular carcinoma, about 15 had melanoma, 9 had renal cell carcinoma and 9 had head and neck cancer. General findings and caveats noted by the study authors: At doses of 0.1 to 3.0 mg/kg, clonal expansion of both CD4+ and CD8+ blood T cells was observed from baseline to week 6. After ivuxolimab, expanded clones were on average more numerous among CD8+ T cells than among CD4+ T cells. In the 0.1-3.0 mg/kg groups, partial responders were among the patients with the lowest normalized peripheral clonal expansion, particularly in CD8+ T cells. Low levels of normalized T-cell clonal expansion were also shown by some nonresponding patients. Antigen specificity was not determined for the clonally expanded peripheral T cells.

To sequence the TCRbeta CDR3 region, genomic DNA was isolated from the sorted cells. The immunoSEQ Assay was used for sequencing of TCRbeta CDR3 regions. Not all clones reach the TCRdb copy of this immuneACCESS table, which keeps in-frame sequences only. Checked studies attribute under half of the gap to unresolved V genes and leave the rest unexplained. This sample lists about 120,000 clones; 85% to 90% were detected once. Roughly 0.59% of the sample is in the top ten clones. The trial excluded patients who had a history of autoimmune disease or were on systemic immunosuppression. Peripheral blood for TCR sequencing was collected from all dose cohorts at baseline, on cycle 4 day 1, and on cycle 7 day 1. Samples were obtained from an open-label, multicenter, first-in-human phase I dose-escalation trial of ivuxolimab. Adults with locally advanced or metastatic melanoma, renal cell carcinoma, hepatocellular carcinoma or head and neck squamous cell carcinoma were enrolled in the trial. Before TCR sequencing, CD4+ and CD8+ T cells were separately sorted from peripheral blood.

Notes on this clone: Its specific antigen is unknown. Base quality data are lacking; no much larger clone is found one base away.

The CDR3 runs 13 amino acids, cysteine and phenylalanine included. Left in the record is the CDR3 DNA by itself, 39 bases read in frame from the first base. Trimming removed 6 bases from V and 6 bases from J, leaving 12 bases between the germline ends. The germline V gene (reference sequence) yields LNHDA for CDR1 and SQIVND for CDR2. This TCR came from an adult with an advanced solid tumor such as melanoma, head and neck, liver or kidney cancer. This specimen consisted of CD4+ or CD8+ T cells sorted from blood, obtained in a trial of the OX40 agonist ivuxolimab. The V and J segments used are TRBV19 and TRBJ2-1; the D segment might be TRBD1 or TRBD2, since each matches 6 bases. CDR3 sequence: CASRQGGPNEQFF. The DNA is as follows: TGTGCCAGTAGACAAGGGGGGCCCAATGAGCAGTTCTTC. With all but the CDR3 taken from the reference TRBV19 and TRBJ2-1 genes, the full variable domain is: DGGITQSPKYLFRKEGQNVTLSCEQNLNHDAMYWYRQDPGQGLRLIYYSQIVNDFQKGDIAEGYSVSREKKESFPLTVTSAQKNPTAFYLCASRQGGPNEQFFGPGTRLTVL.